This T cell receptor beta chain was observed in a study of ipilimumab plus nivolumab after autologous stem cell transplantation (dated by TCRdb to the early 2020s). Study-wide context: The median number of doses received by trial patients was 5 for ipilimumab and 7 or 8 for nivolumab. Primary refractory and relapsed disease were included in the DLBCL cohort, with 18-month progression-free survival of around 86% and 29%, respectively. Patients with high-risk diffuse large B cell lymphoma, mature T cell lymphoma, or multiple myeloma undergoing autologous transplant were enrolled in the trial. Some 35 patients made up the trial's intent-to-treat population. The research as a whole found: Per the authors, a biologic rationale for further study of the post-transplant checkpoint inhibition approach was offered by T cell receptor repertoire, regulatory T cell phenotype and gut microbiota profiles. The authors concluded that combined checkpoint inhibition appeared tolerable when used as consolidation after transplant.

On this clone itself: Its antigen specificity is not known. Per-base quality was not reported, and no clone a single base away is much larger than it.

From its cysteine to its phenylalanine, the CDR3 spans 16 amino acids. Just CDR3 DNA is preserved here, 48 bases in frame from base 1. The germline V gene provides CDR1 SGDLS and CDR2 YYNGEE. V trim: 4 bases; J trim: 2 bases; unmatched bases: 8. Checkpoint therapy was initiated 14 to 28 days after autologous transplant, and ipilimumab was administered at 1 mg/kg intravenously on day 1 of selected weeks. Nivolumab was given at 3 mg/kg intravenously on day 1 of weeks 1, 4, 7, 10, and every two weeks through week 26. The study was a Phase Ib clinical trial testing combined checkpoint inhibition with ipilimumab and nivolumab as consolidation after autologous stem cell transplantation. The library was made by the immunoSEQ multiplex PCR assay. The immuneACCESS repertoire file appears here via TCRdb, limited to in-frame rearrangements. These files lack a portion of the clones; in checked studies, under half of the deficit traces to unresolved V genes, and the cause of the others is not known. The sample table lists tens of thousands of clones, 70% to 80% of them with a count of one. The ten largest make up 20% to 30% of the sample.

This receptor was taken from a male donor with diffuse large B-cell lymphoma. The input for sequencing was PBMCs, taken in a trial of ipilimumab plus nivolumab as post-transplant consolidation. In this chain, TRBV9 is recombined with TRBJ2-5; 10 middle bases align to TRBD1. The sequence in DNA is TGTGCCAGCAGCCGACAGGGGGCGCCCGGACAAGAGACCCAGTACTTC. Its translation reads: CASSRQGAPGQETQYF.